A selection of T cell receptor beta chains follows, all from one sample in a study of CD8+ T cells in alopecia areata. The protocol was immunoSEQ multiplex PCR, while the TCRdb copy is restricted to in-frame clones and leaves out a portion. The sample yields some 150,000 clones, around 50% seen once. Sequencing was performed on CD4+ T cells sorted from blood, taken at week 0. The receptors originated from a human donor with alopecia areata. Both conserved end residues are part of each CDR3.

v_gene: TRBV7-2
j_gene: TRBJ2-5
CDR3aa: CASSLGGLETQYF

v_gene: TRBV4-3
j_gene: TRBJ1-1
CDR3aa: CASSQDIRGGEAFF

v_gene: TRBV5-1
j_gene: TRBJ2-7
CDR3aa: CASSVNSASSYEQYF

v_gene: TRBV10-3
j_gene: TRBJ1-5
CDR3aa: CAISTGPEQPQHF

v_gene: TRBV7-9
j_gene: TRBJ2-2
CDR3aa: CASSYHSGELFF

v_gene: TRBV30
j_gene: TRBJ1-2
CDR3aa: CACTRSGGYTF

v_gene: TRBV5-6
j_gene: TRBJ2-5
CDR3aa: CASSFWRGSETQYF

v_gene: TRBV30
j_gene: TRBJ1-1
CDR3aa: CAWRVKVGSKLKNTEAFF

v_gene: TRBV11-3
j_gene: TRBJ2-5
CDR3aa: CASSLRGLGQETQYF

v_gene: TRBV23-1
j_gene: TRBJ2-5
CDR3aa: CAKGGQETQYF

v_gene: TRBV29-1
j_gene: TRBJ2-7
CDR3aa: CSATSRGRTAYEQYF

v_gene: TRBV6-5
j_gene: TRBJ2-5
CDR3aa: CASSFGGAAQYF

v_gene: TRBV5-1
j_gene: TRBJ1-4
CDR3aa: CASSTGQGFEKLFF

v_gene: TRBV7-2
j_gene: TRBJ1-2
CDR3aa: CASSGPGAGYGYTF

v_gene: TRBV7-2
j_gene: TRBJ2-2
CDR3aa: CASSPPGQGKTGELFF

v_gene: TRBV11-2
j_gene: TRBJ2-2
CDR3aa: CASSLWGRTVPGELFF

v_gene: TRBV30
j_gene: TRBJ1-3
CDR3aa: CAWSVNDGNTIYF

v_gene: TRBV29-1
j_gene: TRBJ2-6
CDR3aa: CSADVSGANVLTF

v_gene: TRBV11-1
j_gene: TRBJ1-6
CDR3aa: CASSLAWDSNSPLHF

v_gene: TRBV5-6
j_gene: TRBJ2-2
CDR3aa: CASSPVWGAPNTGELFF

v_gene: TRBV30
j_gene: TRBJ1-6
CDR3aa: CAWRTGYDSPLHF

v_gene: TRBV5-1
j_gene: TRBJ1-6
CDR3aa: CASSLRRAGEGSPLHF

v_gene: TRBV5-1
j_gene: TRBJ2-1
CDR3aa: CASSFLSSSYNEQFF

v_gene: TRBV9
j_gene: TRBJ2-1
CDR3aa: CASSVDAGVGVEQFF

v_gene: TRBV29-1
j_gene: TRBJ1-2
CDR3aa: CSVDWTGTLGGYTF

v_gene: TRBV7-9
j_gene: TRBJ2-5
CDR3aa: CASSSQETQYF

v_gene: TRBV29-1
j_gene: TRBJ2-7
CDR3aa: CSVRGRLTYEQYF

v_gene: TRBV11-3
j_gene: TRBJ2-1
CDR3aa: CASSPTTSGPYNEQFF

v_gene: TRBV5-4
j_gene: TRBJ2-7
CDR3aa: CASSLEGTSYVEQYF